This entry lists 21 T cell receptor beta chains sequenced from one sample in a study of T cells in Graves' hyperthyroidism and ophthalmopathy. Template material for amplifying TCR beta CDR3 regions consisted of RNA transcripts. First-round RT-PCR with HTBI primers amplified the TCR CDR3 region. TCRdb redid the calling of the multiplex PCR reads with MiXCR, one entry per CDR3 protein. The repertoire holds approximately 700,000 distinct CDR3 sequences, with around 15% as singletons. Source material: blood. The origin of the receptors is a man younger than 35 with Graves' hyperthyroidism.

Notes on this clonotype: This clone may be a read error of a much larger clone one base away. The chain links TRBV11-3 to TRBJ2-3, with 13 bases that match TRBD2. CDR1 is SGHNT and CDR2 is YENEEA in the germline V gene. The V and J ends lost 5 bases and 5 bases, in that order; junction bases with no gene match: 4. CDR3 length: 15 residues. As DNA, the CDR3 is TGTGCCAGCAGCCCAGGACTAGCGGGAGAAGATACGCAGTATTTT. Its translation: CASSPGLAGEDTQYF.

This clonotype was counted between two and nine times. This chain uses TRBV7-9 with TRBJ1-4; D is unresolved. V was pared by 11 bases and J by 0 bases, with 19 bases between. The CDR3 totals 16 residues. Germline V CDR1 and CDR2: SEHNR, FQNEAQ (reference sequence). This chain's CDR3 is CALKESPAATNEKLFF. Written as DNA, the CDR3 is TGTGCCCTAAAGGAGAGTCCAGCGGCAACTAATGAAAAACTGTTTTTT. The full variable domain, its missing parts supplied by reference TRBV7-9 and TRBJ1-4, is DTGVSQNPRHKITKRGQNVTFRCDPISEHNRLYWYRQTLGQGPEFLTYFQNEAQLEKSRLLSDRFSAERPKGSFSTLEIQRTEQGDSAMYLCALKESPAATNEKLFFGSGTQLSVL.

This clonotype was counted only a few times. The chain has TRBV7-9 and TRBJ1-1, with a tentative D call TRBD1 (5 bases). Germline CDR1 reads SEHNR; CDR2 reads FQNEAQ (reference sequence). The CDR3 runs to 13 residues. Trimming stripped 5 bases from V and 7 bases from J, with 14 bases between. The CDR3 loop is CASSPPGGVEAFF. The DNA for the CDR3 is TGTGCCAGCAGCCCCCCTGGGGGGGTTGAAGCTTTCTTT.

This clonotype was counted ten times or more. The chain couples TRBV11-3 to TRBJ2-7; 7 nucleotides align to TRBD1. CDR1 is SGHNT and CDR2 is YENEEA in the germline V gene. The trim removed 7 bases at V and 2 bases at J, leaving 8 bases unmatched. The CDR3 consists of 14 residues. In DNA, the CDR3 is TGTGCCAGCACCTTGAGGCAGGGGGCCTACGAGCAGTACTTC. Amino acids: CASTLRQGAYEQYF.

This clonotype showed up just a few times. The CDR3 DNA reads as TGCAGTGCTAGGACAGGGTCGTGGTCCGGTGAAGCTTTCTTT. This encodes CSARTGSWSGEAFF. This rearrangement joins TRBV20-1 to TRBJ1-1; 7 bases are a match to TRBD1. J was trimmed by 7 bases and V by 3 bases; bases with no gene match: 11. In germline, CDR1 is DFQATT, CDR2 SNEGSKA (reference sequence). The CDR3 totals 14 residues.

The rearrangement joins TRBV6-2 or TRBV6-3 to TRBJ2-5; D perhaps matches TRBD2 (6 bases). Between the trimmed V and J ends, which lost 5 bases and 5 bases, there was a span of 12 bases. Per the germline V gene, CDR1 is MNHEY and CDR2 is SVGEGT. The CDR3 runs to 13 residues. CDR3 nucleotides: TGTGCCAGCAGTGGCTGGGGGGATGAGACCCAGTACTTC. It translates to CASSGWGDETQYF.

Ten or more counts support this clonotype. The V and J genes are TRBV2 and TRBJ2-7, with TRBD1 identical over 7 bases. J was trimmed by 4 bases and V by 5 bases; bases with no gene match: 11. CDR1 SNHLY and CDR2 FYNNEI come from the germline V gene. This CDR3 has 15 amino acids. The CDR3 reads CASSPLTGKVYEQYF. The CDR3 DNA sequence: TGTGCCAGCAGTCCTTTGACAGGGAAGGTTTACGAGCAGTACTTC.

There are many counts of this clonotype. V and J are TRBV18 and TRBJ1-2; TRBD1 might be the D (5 bases). The V end was cut by 0 bases, the J end by 13 bases, with 12 bases between. The CDR3 has 12 residues. Germline-derived CDR1 and CDR2 are KGHSH and LQKENI. CDR3 loop: CASSPPGEKSTF. The CDR3 nucleotides are TGTGCCAGCTCACCACCGGGGGAGAAGTCCACCTTC. Using reference TRBV18 and TRBJ1-2 for the parts outside the CDR3, the full variable domain is NAGVMQNPRHLVRRRGQEARLRCSPMKGHSHVYWYRQLPEEGLKFMVYLQKENIIDESGMPKERFSAEFPKEGPSILRIQQVVRGDSAAYFCASSPPGEKSTFGSGTRLTVV.

The chain employs TRBV10-3 and TRBJ2-7, with TRBD2 as a possible D gene (6 bases). Looked up from germline, CDR1 is ENHRY and CDR2 is SYGVKD. Trimming cost V 4 bases and J 2 bases, with 9 bases left between them. The CDR3 has 13 amino acids. CDR3 bases: TGTGCCATCAGTGGGCGGGGACCCTACGAGCAGTACTTC. Amino acids: CAISGRGPYEQYF.

This clonotype was seen a few times. The chain combines TRBV6-2 or TRBV6-3 with TRBJ2-3; 9 bases map to TRBD2. This CDR3 region has 19 residues. CDR1 and CDR2 (germline): MNHEY, SVGEGT. V gave up 5 bases and J gave up 1 base; unmatched junction bases: 16. Here the CDR3 reads CASSDVPLWREGGTDTQYF. In nucleotides, the CDR3 is TGTGCCAGCAGTGATGTCCCTTTGTGGCGGGAGGGCGGCACAGATACGCAGTATTTT.

The rearrangement joins TRBV7-8 to TRBJ1-1; D may be TRBD1 (5 bases). The CDR3 totals 15 residues. The V end was cut by 5 bases, the J end by 6 bases, with 19 bases between. Germline CDR1 is SGHVS and CDR2 is FQNEAQ. In DNA, the CDR3 is TGTGCCAGCAGCCACCGACCCCGGGGGGACGCTGAAGCTTTCTTT. The encoded protein is CASSHRPRGDAEAFF.

This clonotype was observed a few times. The chain carries TRBV9 and TRBJ2-3; weak D call: TRBD2 (6 bases). The CDR3 is made up of 16 amino acids. Germline V gene data show CDR1 as SGDLS and CDR2 as YYNGEE. The V gene lost 2 bases and the J gene lost 2 bases, with 15 bases spanning the gap. CDR3 DNA sequence: TGTGCCAGCAGCGTCTATCCCGGGGGATCCACAGATACGCAGTATTTT. Translation: CASSVYPGGSTDTQYF.

Details on this clonotype: The conserved final phenylalanine or tryptophan is absent from the CDR3, which likely points to a read error. The chain recombines TRBV28 with TRBJ1-1; D gene uncertain. This CDR3 region has 14 residues. V shed 2 bases and J shed 1 base, with 8 bases lying between them. The germline gives CDR1 MDHEN, CDR2 SYDVKM. This CDR3 reads CASSLRHTNTEAFL. The CDR3 nucleotides are TGTGCCAGCAGTTTACGCCACACGAACACTGAAGCTTTCCTT.

This clonotype has a handful of counts. The rearrangement uses TRBV12-3 or TRBV12-4 and TRBJ1-1; D is possibly TRBD1 (6 bases). The V end lost 4 bases, the J end lost 6 bases, and 18 bases lay between the germline ends. The CDR3 is 15 amino acids. The CDR3 nucleotides are TGTGCCAGCAGTTCCTCACAGGGAAGCTCCTCTGAAGCTTTCTTT. This translates into CASSSSQGSSSEAFF.

This clonotype was counted between two and nine times. This chain links TRBV9 with TRBJ1-2; no firm D call. This CDR3 is built from 14 residues. V lost 0 bases, J lost 1 base, and 7 bases lay in between. Germline assignment: CDR1 SGDLS and CDR2 YYNGEE. The CDR3 DNA reads as TGTGCCAGCAGCGTAGGGCAGGATAACTATGGCTACACCTTC. This gives the protein CASSVGQDNYGYTF.

The chain joins TRBV19 to TRBJ1-5; maybe TRBD1 (6 bases). V lost 7 bases, J lost 6 bases, and 13 bases lay in between. In germline, CDR1 is LNHDA, CDR2 SQIVND (reference sequence). There are 13 residues in the CDR3. Here the CDR3 DNA reads TGTGCCAGTAAAGGACAGTTTAGTCAGCCCCAGCATTTT. Translation: CASKGQFSQPQHF.

In its sample, this clonotype was seen a few times. The chain is built from TRBV20-1 and TRBJ2-1; a possible D gene is TRBD2 (7 bases). There are 15 residues in the CDR3. V lost 3 bases to trimming and J lost 7 bases, with 19 bases between them. Germline CDR1 reads DFQATT; CDR2 reads SNEGSKA (reference sequence). As DNA, the CDR3 is TGCAGTGCTAGTCTCGGATGGGGGGGGACAAATGAGCAGTTCTTC. This sequence encodes CSASLGWGGTNEQFF.

The chain has TRBV25-1 and TRBJ1-5; D not certain. CDR3 length: 14 residues. CDR1 is MGHDK, CDR2 SYGVNS, per germline. Between the trimmed V and J ends, which lost 1 base and 5 bases, there was a span of 9 bases. CDR3 DNA: TGTGCCAGCAGTGAATCCGGGTCCGATCAGCCCCAGCATTTT. It yields the protein CASSESGSDQPQHF.

The DNA of the CDR3 is TGTGCCAGTAGTAGCCGGGACGGCTCAAACTATGGCTACACCTTC. Residues: CASSSRDGSNYGYTF. The chain carries TRBV19 and TRBJ1-2; D may be TRBD1 (5 bases). V lost 4 bases and J 2 bases, leaving 14 bases between the germline ends. The CDR3 loop spans 15 amino acids. Germline CDR1 LNHDA, CDR2 SQIVND (reference sequence).

In this sample, this clonotype turned up many times. V and J are TRBV7-8 and TRBJ2-1; TRBD2 aligns across 10 bases. Unmatched junction bases numbered 6, after V lost 5 bases and J lost 5 bases. Germline V lookup: CDR1 SGHVS, CDR2 FQNEAQ. This CDR3 is built from 15 residues. CDR3 in DNA: TGTGCCAGCAGCCTTCGGACTAGCGGAGACAATGAGCAGTTCTTC. Translated: CASSLRTSGDNEQFF.

This clonotype was counted at least ten times. The CDR3 DNA sequence: TGTGCCTGGAGCCCGACAGGGACTGGTCGAGGGACCCAGTACTTC. Protein product: CAWSPTGTGRGTQYF. This sequence joins TRBV30 and TRBJ2-5; possible D gene TRBD1, 7 bases. The germline V and J ends were trimmed by 3 bases and 7 bases, with 21 bases remaining between them. Germline CDR1 is GTSNPN and CDR2 is SVGIG (reference sequence). The CDR3 consists of 15 residues.